This record covers a single T cell receptor beta chain. Antigen: not known. Some clones are missing from TCRdb's copy, which holds only in-frame ones; the method was immunoSEQ multiplex PCR. The table shows 300,000 to 400,000 clones, with less than 90% occurring only once. This sample was included in a study of Ad26.COV2.S vaccination and SARS-CoV-2 variants. Study context: A participant enrolled in the COV1001 Ad26.COV2.S trial arm provided the sample. General observations from the study: While placebo recipients had lower spike-specific TCR breadth, vaccine recipients had more. Responses of T cells in total may have been underestimated by the TCR breadth and depth analyses.

Treatment described: over 15 received Ad26.COV2.S at low or high dose, single or two shots; several received placebo; per-sample allocation not given. Day 63 after the first injection of vaccine or placebo was the sampling time. V shed 2 bases and J shed 7 bases, with 18 bases lying between them. CDR3 length: 15 amino acids. In germline, CDR1 is MDHEN, CDR2 SYDVKM. The TCR was taken from a person aged 18-65 years who received the Ad26.COV2.S COVID-19 vaccine or a placebo. Here the sequenced sample was peripheral blood, taken in a trial of Ad26.COV2.S vaccine versus placebo. V usage is TRBV28 and J usage is TRBJ2-7; D is possibly TRBD1 (6 bases). CDR3 sequence: CASSLRGIQRFEQYF. In nucleotides, the CDR3 is TGTGCCAGCAGTTTAAGGGGGATCCAGAGATTTGAGCAGTACTTC.